A single sample is the source of the 9 T cell receptor beta chains below, sequenced in a study of T cells in Graves' hyperthyroidism and ophthalmopathy. RNA transcripts were the template for amplifying TCR beta CDR3 regions. HTBI primers were employed in a first-round RT-PCR of the TCR CDR3. TCRdb redid the calling of the multiplex PCR reads with MiXCR, one entry per CDR3 protein. The table records 250,000 to 300,000 distinct CDR3 sequences, about an eighth of them present only once. The sample was blood. Receptors originate from a woman aged 25 to 39 with Graves' hyperthyroidism that later progressed to Graves' ophthalmopathy.

This clonotype was seen repeatedly, ten times or more. This chain links TRBV10-3 with TRBJ2-1; no definite D call. Germline V CDR1 and CDR2: ENHRY, SYGVKD. Trimming pared 1 base from V and 1 base from J, leaving 11 bases between. The CDR3 length is 16 residues. CDR3 coding DNA: TGTGCCATCAGTGAGTTGGCGGCGGATTCCTACAATGAGCAGTTCTTC. Translating it yields CAISELAADSYNEQFF.

The table lists this clonotype with many counts. J is TRBJ2-1 and V is TRBV6-2 or TRBV6-3, with TRBD2 matching over 10 bases. The CDR3 runs 21 residues. Germline loops: CDR1 MNHEY, CDR2 SVGEGT. The V segment lost 5 bases and the J segment 1 base; nucleotides outside the gene matches: 20. CDR3 in amino acids: CASSPPPGRASGRGSYNEQFF. CDR3 sequence (DNA): TGTGCCAGCAGTCCCCCCCCCGGTCGTGCGAGCGGGAGGGGGTCCTACAATGAGCAGTTCTTC.

Many counts were recorded for this clonotype. The genes are TRBV27 and TRBJ2-7, with D possibly being TRBD1 (6 bases). This CDR3 spans 15 amino acids. Germline loops: CDR1 MNHEY, CDR2 SMNVEV (reference sequence). Trimming left V 5 bases short and J 0 bases short, with 14 bases between. The CDR3 loop is CASSAYRDTSYEQYF. As DNA, the CDR3 is TGTGCCAGCAGTGCCTACCGGGACACCTCCTACGAGCAGTACTTC.

J is TRBJ2-1 and V is TRBV29-1, with 13 bases matching TRBD2. V gave up 1 base and J gave up 12 bases; unmatched junction bases: 6. This CDR3 spans 14 amino acids. Germline V CDR1 and CDR2: SQVTM, ANQGSEA. The CDR3 region is CSVEGTSGRSWQFF. As DNA, the CDR3 is TGCAGCGTTGAAGGGACTAGCGGGAGATCTTGGCAGTTCTTC.

This clonotype has at least ten counts. The rearrangement joins TRBV11-1 to TRBJ2-7; D is perhaps TRBD1 (5 bases). The V and J ends lost 4 bases and 5 bases respectively, with 21 bases between them. The CDR3 runs to 16 residues. The germline gives CDR1 SGHAT, CDR2 FQDESV (reference sequence). Here the CDR3 reads CASSSLPDSLTDEQYF. The CDR3 coding sequence is TGTGCCAGCAGCTCTCTGCCCGACAGCCTTACGGACGAGCAGTACTTC.

This clonotype was detected many times. J is TRBJ1-1 and V is TRBV7-9; no clear D gene. The CDR3 runs 15 residues. The germline V gene has CDR1 SEHNR and CDR2 FQNEAQ (reference sequence). Trimming cost V 1 base and J 0 bases, with 9 bases left between them. The CDR3 is CASSLVKGLNTEAFF. The CDR3 DNA sequence: TGTGCCAGCAGCTTAGTGAAGGGATTGAACACTGAAGCTTTCTTT.

This clonotype occurred a few times. The rearrangement joins TRBV27 to TRBJ1-6, with a tentative D call TRBD1 (6 bases). V was clipped by 6 bases and J by 6 bases, with 9 bases between them. This CDR3 is built from 13 residues. Germline lookup yields CDR1 MNHEY and CDR2 SMNVEV (reference sequence). CDR3 DNA: TGTGCCAGCAGGGACAGCGCTAATTCACCCCTCCACTTT. It yields the protein CASRDSANSPLHF.

This clonotype was counted at least ten times. The chain is built from TRBV28 and TRBJ2-3; 8 nucleotides line up with TRBD1. V dropped 5 bases and J dropped 6; count of bases not matched to a gene: 7. Germline CDR1 is MDHEN and CDR2 is SYDVKM. There are 14 residues in the CDR3. The CDR3 DNA follows: TGTGCCAGCAGTCGGACAGGGAGGCGGGATACGCAGTATTTT. Its translation is CASSRTGRRDTQYF.

The chain combines TRBV5-6 with TRBJ2-7; D unclear. CDR3 length: 13 amino acids. V was trimmed by 0 bases and J by 4 bases, leaving 8 bases between them. Looked up from germline, CDR1 is SGHDT and CDR2 is YYEEEE. The CDR3 nucleotides are TGTGCCAGCAGCTTGGGAGCCAAATACGAGCAGTACTTC. This translates into CASSLGAKYEQYF.